This T cell receptor gamma chain was identified during a study of gamma-delta chains in newborns, infants, children. Background on the study: Microbial exposure reportedly drives polyclonal innate γδ T cell expansion after birth.

With regard to this clone: A far larger clone is off by one base, so a read error is likely.

This CDR3 is 12 amino acids long. CDR1 VTNTFY and CDR2 YDVSTARD come from the germline V gene (reference sequence). Trimming took 5 bases from V and 4 from J; bases not matched to a gene: 5. TCRdb made new clone calls on the reads using CATT. In the table there are approximately 870 gamma-chain clones, 2% to 3% of which are singletons. The V and J genes are TRGV3 and TRGJ1 or TRGJ2. Sequencing was performed on blood. The sequence derives from a child who was a newborn, infant or young child, either healthy, febrile or measles-vaccinated (not recorded which). The DNA of the CDR3 is TGTGCCACCTGGGGCGGCTATTATAAGAAACTCTTT. Protein sequence: CATWGGYYKKLF.